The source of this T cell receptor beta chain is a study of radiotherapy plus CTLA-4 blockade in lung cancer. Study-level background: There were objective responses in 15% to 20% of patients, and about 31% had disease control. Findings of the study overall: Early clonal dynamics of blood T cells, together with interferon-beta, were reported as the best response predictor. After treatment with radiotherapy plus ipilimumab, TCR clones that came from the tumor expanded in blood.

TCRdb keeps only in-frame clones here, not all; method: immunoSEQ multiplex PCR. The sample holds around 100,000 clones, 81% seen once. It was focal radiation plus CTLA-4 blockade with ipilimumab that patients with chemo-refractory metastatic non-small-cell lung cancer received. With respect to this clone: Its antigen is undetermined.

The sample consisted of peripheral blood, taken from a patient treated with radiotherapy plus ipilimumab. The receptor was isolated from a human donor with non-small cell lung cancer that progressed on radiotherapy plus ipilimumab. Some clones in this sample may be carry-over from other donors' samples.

CDR3 in DNA: TGTGCCAGCAGCTTCCGCGGGGGGGAATACGAGCAGTACTTC. Translation gives CASSFRGGEYEQYF. The V gene is TRBV7-2, the J gene TRBJ2-7; 9 bases are shared with TRBD2. The germline CDR1 and CDR2 sequences are SGHTA and FQGNSA. After removal of 3 bases from V and 4 bases from J, the junction contained 4 bases not matched to a gene. The CDR3 sequence is 14 residues long.